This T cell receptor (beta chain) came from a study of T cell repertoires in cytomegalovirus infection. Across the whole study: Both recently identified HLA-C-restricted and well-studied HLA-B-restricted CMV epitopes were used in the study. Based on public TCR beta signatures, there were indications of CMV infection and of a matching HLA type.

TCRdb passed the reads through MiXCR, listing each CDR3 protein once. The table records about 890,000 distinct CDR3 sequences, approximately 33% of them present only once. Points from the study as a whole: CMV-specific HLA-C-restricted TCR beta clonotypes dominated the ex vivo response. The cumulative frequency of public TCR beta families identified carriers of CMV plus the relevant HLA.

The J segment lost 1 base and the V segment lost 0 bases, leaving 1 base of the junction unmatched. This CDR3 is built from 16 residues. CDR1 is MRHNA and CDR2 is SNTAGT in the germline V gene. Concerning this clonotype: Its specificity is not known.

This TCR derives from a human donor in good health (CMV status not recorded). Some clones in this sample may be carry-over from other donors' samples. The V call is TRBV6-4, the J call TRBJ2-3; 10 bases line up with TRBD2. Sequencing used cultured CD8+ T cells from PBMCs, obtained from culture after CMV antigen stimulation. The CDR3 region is CASSDSLAGGTDTQYF. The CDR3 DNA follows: TGTGCCAGCAGTGACTCGCTAGCGGGGGGCACAGATACGCAGTATTTT.